These T cell receptor beta chains were read from a single sample in a study of T-cell memory formation after mild COVID-19. TCRdb fed the 5' RACE reads into MiXCR, producing one record per CDR3 protein. The table lists 400,000 or so distinct CDR3 sequences, 20% of them singletons. The source material was PBMCs or a T cell subset sorted from them (not recorded which). The source is an adult woman who had mild COVID-19 (a few samples of this study predate the infection). Cell type and time point are not known. Each CDR3 is given with its conserved first and last residue. D genes are given only for firm matches. The size entry is marked missing in some rows and otherwise reads once, few, many or a size class.

abundance,v_gene,d_gene,j_gene,CDR3nt,CDR3aa
-,TRBV24-1,TRBD2,TRBJ2-1,TGTGCCACCAGCGCGGGACTAGCGGGGAGGGATGAGCAGTTCTTC,CATSAGLAGRDEQFF
few,TRBV19,-,TRBJ1-4,TGTGCCAGTAGTGGGATCGATGCAACTAATGAAAAACTGTTTTTT,CASSGIDATNEKLFF
many,TRBV20-1,-,TRBJ1-1,TGCAGTGCTAGAGATCACCTTATGGGGATGGACACTGAAGCTTTCTTT,CSARDHLMGMDTEAFF
-,TRBV6-2/TRBV6-3,-,TRBJ2-4,TGTGCCAGCAGACCACAGGGTGCCAAAAACATTCAGTACTTC,CASRPQGAKNIQYF
few,TRBV11-2,TRBD1,TRBJ1-1,TGTGCCAGCAGCTGGGGGACAGGCTTGAACACTGAAGCTTTCTTT,CASSWGTGLNTEAFF
few,TRBV7-9,-,TRBJ1-2,TGTGCCAGCACCCAAAGAGGCTCAGGGACCTATGGCTACACCTTC,CASTQRGSGTYGYTF
-,TRBV5-6,TRBD1,TRBJ1-5,TGTGCCAGCAGTGGACAGGGTTTGAGGCAGCCCCAGCATTTT,CASSGQGLRQPQHF
few,TRBV3-1,-,TRBJ1-1,TGTGCCAGCAGCCCCCGACGGGGGGGAACTGAAGCTTTCTTT,CASSPRRGGTEAFF
-,TRBV5-1,TRBD1,TRBJ1-2,TGCGCCAGCAGCTTACAGGGGATGACTAACTATGGCTACACCTTC,CASSLQGMTNYGYTF
few,TRBV30,TRBD1,TRBJ1-3,TGTGCCTGGAGTGGCGACAGGGTAACTGGAAACACCATATATTTT,CAWSGDRVTGNTIYF
many,TRBV20-1,-,TRBJ2-7,TGCAGTGCTAGAGATTCTTACAGTTCCTACGAGCAGTACTTC,CSARDSYSSYEQYF
few,TRBV7-7,-,TRBJ2-5,TGTGCCAGCAGCTTAGGGCCCGCGGGGACCCAGTACTTC,CASSLGPAGTQYF
-,TRBV4-2,-,TRBJ1-1,TGTGCCAGCAGCCAAGAATCGAATCCTCAAAGGGCTTTCTTT,CASSQESNPQRAFF
-,TRBV29-1,-,TRBJ2-1,TGCAGCGTCAGGAGGGAGTACAATGAGCAGTTCTTC,CSVRREYNEQFF
few,TRBV2,-,TRBJ2-1,TGTGCCAGCAGTGTGTGGAATGACAATGAGCAGTTCTTC,CASSVWNDNEQFF
-,TRBV27,-,TRBJ2-7,TGTGCCAGCAGGAGCTCCTACGAGCAGTACTTC,CASRSSYEQYF
-,TRBV24-1,-,TRBJ1-5,TGTGCCACCAGTGAGTCCCCCGGGCACAATCAGCCCCAGCATTTT,CATSESPGHNQPQHF
-,TRBV25-1,-,TRBJ2-3,TGTGCCAGCAGTGTACCTTACACAGATACGCAGTATTTT,CASSVPYTDTQYF
few,TRBV7-9,-,TRBJ1-2,TGTGCCAGCAGCACCCTGACTGATTCTAACTATGGCTACACCTTC,CASSTLTDSNYGYTF
-,TRBV7-9,TRBD1,TRBJ2-7,TGTGCCAGCAGGGGGACAGATAGGTCCTACGAGCAGTACTTC,CASRGTDRSYEQYF
-,TRBV20-1,-,TRBJ1-2,TGCAGTGCTAGAAACAGGGAGGATGGCTACACCTTC,CSARNREDGYTF
-,TRBV6-5,TRBD2,TRBJ2-5,TGTGCCAGCAAGGATCCTAGCGGGAGGGGAGGGACCCAGTACTTC,CASKDPSGRGGTQYF
few,TRBV7-2,TRBD2,TRBJ2-5,TGTGCCAGCAGCCCGGGGGGGAACCAAGAGACCCAGTACTTC,CASSPGGNQETQYF
many,TRBV7-2,TRBD2,TRBJ2-5,TGTGCCAGCAGTTTGGCGGGGGTAGGAGAGACCCAGTACTTC,CASSLAGVGETQYF
few,TRBV3-1,-,TRBJ2-1,TGTGCCAGCAACGGGGGACTTGCGGAGCAGTTCTTC,CASNGGLAEQFF
few,TRBV3-1,TRBD2,TRBJ2-1,TGTGCCAGCAAGTTAGCGGGGGGGCCGGGAGAGCAGTTCTTC,CASKLAGGPGEQFF
many,TRBV12-3/TRBV12-4,TRBD2,TRBJ2-3,TGTGCCAGCAGCCTCCTAGCGGGCACAGATACGCAGTATTTT,CASSLLAGTDTQYF
-,TRBV18,-,TRBJ1-2,TGTGCCAGCTCCCTCGAATCGACAGGAGACTATGGCTACACCTTC,CASSLESTGDYGYTF
-,TRBV4-1,-,TRBJ2-3,TGCGCCAGCAGCCGATACGGAGGCTCGGTCGCAGATACGCAGTATTTT,CASSRYGGSVADTQYF
few,TRBV28,-,TRBJ2-5,TGTGCCAGCAGTTTCAGACAGGGAGGACCATGGGAGACCCAGTACTTC,CASSFRQGGPWETQYF
few,TRBV7-9,-,TRBJ2-2,TGTGCCAGCAGCTCTCCGACAGTTACCGGGGAGCTGTTTTTT,CASSSPTVTGELFF
-,TRBV7-9,TRBD1,TRBJ2-1,TGTGCCAGCAGCTCCGGGACAGAAGGCTCCTACAATGAGCAGTTCTTC,CASSSGTEGSYNEQFF
few,TRBV30,-,TRBJ2-1,TGTGCCTGGAGTGGCGGGACGGATTACAATGAGCAGTTCTTC,CAWSGGTDYNEQFF
-,TRBV6-5,-,TRBJ1-1,TGTGCCAGCAGTAAAGGACCGAACACTGAAGCTTTCTTT,CASSKGPNTEAFF
many,TRBV19,TRBD1,TRBJ1-2,TGTGCCAGTGGAACGGGACAGGGTAACTATGGCTACACCTTC,CASGTGQGNYGYTF
-,TRBV27,TRBD1,TRBJ1-1,TGTGCCAGCAGTTTTGGACAGGGTTTGGCGGGAGCTTTCTTT,CASSFGQGLAGAFF
few,TRBV12-3/TRBV12-4,-,TRBJ2-7,TGTGCCAGCAGTAGGACATACTCCTACGAGCAGTACTTC,CASSRTYSYEQYF
-,TRBV19,-,TRBJ2-1,TGTGCCAGTAGTAGACCCTCCGGGATTACGCCCTCCAATGAGCAGTTCTTC,CASSRPSGITPSNEQFF
-,TRBV10-3,TRBD2,TRBJ2-7,TGTGCCGCTTCGGGGGAGGGCCACTACGAGCAGTACTTC,CAASGEGHYEQYF
few,TRBV4-3,-,TRBJ2-3,TGCGCCAGCAGCCAAGATTTGACTAGTGGTTCAGATACGCAGTATTTT,CASSQDLTSGSDTQYF
few,TRBV5-1,TRBD2,TRBJ2-7,TGCGCCAGCAGCCGACTAGCGGTAAGAGACGAGCAGTACTTC,CASSRLAVRDEQYF
-,TRBV12-3/TRBV12-4,TRBD2,TRBJ2-1,TGTGCCAGCAGTTCTTTTCGAAGGGGACTAGCGGCGCGGGATGAGCAGTTCTTC,CASSSFRRGLAARDEQFF
-,TRBV10-3,TRBD2,TRBJ2-3,TGTGCCATCAGTGGTCGCGGGACTAGCGGTGGGGGGCCCACAGATACGCAGTATTTT,CAISGRGTSGGGPTDTQYF
few,TRBV7-2,-,TRBJ2-1,TGTGCCAGCAGCTTCTCCCAGGGATATGAGCAGTTCTTC,CASSFSQGYEQFF
once,TRBV6-2/TRBV6-3,TRBD2,TRBJ2-3,TGTGCCAGCAGTTACCCAGCGGGGGCCACAGATACGCAGTATTTT,CASSYPAGATDTQYF
-,TRBV12-5,-,TRBJ2-3,TGTGCTAGTGGTTTGGTATTACAGGGTTACACAGATACGCAGTATTTT,CASGLVLQGYTDTQYF
few,TRBV6-6,-,TRBJ2-5,TGTGCCCGACGGGTCGAAGAGACCCAGTACTTC,CARRVEETQYF
few,TRBV7-3,-,TRBJ2-1,TGTGCCAGCAGCTTAGCGGCGGGGTTAGTAGATGAGCAGTTCTTC,CASSLAAGLVDEQFF
-,TRBV7-2,-,TRBJ1-2,TGTGCCAGCAGCTTAAGTACGCCGCAGGGCTACACCTTC,CASSLSTPQGYTF
-,TRBV24-1,TRBD2,TRBJ2-1,TGTGCCACCAGTGACTACAGAGCGGGAGGGTACAATGAGCAGTTCTTC,CATSDYRAGGYNEQFF
-,TRBV18,-,TRBJ2-3,TGTGCCACCGAAGCCGCAGATACGCAGTATTTT,CATEAADTQYF
few,TRBV12-3/TRBV12-4,-,TRBJ2-3,TGTGCCAGCAGTTTGTGGGTAGGGGGCACAGATACGCAGTATTTT,CASSLWVGGTDTQYF
few,TRBV5-4,-,TRBJ2-1,TGTGCCAGCAGCTTTGGGGGGCGGCGGGACAATGAGCAGTTCTTC,CASSFGGRRDNEQFF
few,TRBV9,TRBD2,TRBJ2-7,TGTGCCAGCAGCGTAGGCTGGGGGGGAGCCTACGAGCAGTACTTC,CASSVGWGGAYEQYF
-,TRBV7-9,TRBD2,TRBJ2-1,TGTGCCAGCAGCCCAAAGGAGGGAGCTAGCGGTCCGCCCATGAATGAGCAGTTCTTC,CASSPKEGASGPPMNEQFF
few,TRBV7-2,TRBD2,TRBJ2-1,TGTGCCAGCAGCTTAGGACTAGCGGGAGGGGGGAATGAGCAGTTCTTC,CASSLGLAGGGNEQFF
-,TRBV5-1,-,TRBJ2-5,TGCGCCAGCGGGGACTTACAGGGGTCCCAGTACTTC,CASGDLQGSQYF
few,TRBV12-3/TRBV12-4,-,TRBJ1-5,TGTGCCAGCAGAGGGGGTTCCGCCAATCAGCCCCAGCATTTT,CASRGGSANQPQHF
few,TRBV5-1,-,TRBJ2-3,TGCGCCAGCAGCTTGGATGTAGGGAGCACAGATACGCAGTATTTT,CASSLDVGSTDTQYF
-,TRBV24-1,TRBD1,TRBJ2-5,TGTGCCACCAGTGACCCCGGGACAGGGATCCAAGAGACCCAGTACTTC,CATSDPGTGIQETQYF